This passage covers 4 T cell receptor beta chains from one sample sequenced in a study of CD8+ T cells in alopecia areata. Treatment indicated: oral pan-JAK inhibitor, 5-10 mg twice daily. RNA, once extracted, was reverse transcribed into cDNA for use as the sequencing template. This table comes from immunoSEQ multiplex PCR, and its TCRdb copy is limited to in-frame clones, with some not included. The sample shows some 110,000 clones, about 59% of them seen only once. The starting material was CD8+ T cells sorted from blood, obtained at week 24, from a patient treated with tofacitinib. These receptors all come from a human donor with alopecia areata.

This CDR3 is CASSPPGGAEQYF. Here the CDR3 DNA reads TGTGCCAGCAGCCCACCTGGAGGGGCCGAGCAGTACTTC. The chain couples TRBV7-9 to TRBJ2-7; D possibly corresponds to TRBD2 (6 bases). The V gene lost 5 bases and the J gene lost 6 bases, with 14 bases spanning the gap. The germline V gene encodes CDR1 SEHNR and CDR2 FQNEAQ (reference sequence). There are 13 residues in the CDR3.

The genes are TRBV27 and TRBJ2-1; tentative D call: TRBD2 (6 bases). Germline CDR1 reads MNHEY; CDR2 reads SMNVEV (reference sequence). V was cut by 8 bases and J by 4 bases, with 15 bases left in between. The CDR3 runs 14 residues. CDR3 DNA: TGTGCCAGCGGGATGGAGGGAGATTACAATGAGCAGTTCTTC. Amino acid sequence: CASGMEGDYNEQFF.

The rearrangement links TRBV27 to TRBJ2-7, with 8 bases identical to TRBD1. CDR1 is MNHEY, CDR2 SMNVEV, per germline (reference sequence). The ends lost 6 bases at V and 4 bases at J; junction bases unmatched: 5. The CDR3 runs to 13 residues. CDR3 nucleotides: TGTGCCAGCAGCCCCGACAGGGGATACGAGCAGTACTTC. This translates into CASSPDRGYEQYF.

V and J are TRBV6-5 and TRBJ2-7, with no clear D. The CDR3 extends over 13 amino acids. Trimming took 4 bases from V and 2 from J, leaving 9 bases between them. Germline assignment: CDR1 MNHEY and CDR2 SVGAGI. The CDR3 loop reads CASSSGSTYEQYF. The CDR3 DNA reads TGTGCCAGCAGTTCCGGCAGCACCTACGAGCAGTACTTC.